One TCR beta chain is described in this entry. Its antigen is not known. The data originate from a study of neoadjuvant nivolumab and ipilimumab in lung cancer. The CDR3 has 15 amino acids. V lost 0 bases to trimming and J lost 3 bases, with 12 bases between them. The V gene's germline CDR1 is KGHSH and CDR2 LQKENI. General study points: Blood richness before therapy tracked richness in tumors resected after neoadjuvant therapy. From pretherapy to surgery, tumor richness and clonality rose with dual therapy. TCR sequencing covered a small number of samples. TCR clonality did not significantly correlate with pathologic tumor regression.

The protocol was immunoSEQ multiplex PCR, while the TCRdb copy is restricted to in-frame clones and leaves out a portion. The data show 25,000 to 35,000 clones, with approximately 92% seen just once and approximately 2.1% held by the top ten. The receptor was derived from an adult with non-small cell lung cancer. The material sequenced was peripheral blood, taken after neoadjuvant nivolumab, alone or with ipilimumab, at or shortly before surgery. The V gene is TRBV18, the J gene TRBJ2-7; a possible D gene is TRBD1 (5 bases). The CDR3 region is CASSPPRAGLYEQYF. CDR3 in DNA: TGTGCCAGCTCACCACCCCGGGCAGGGCTCTACGAGCAGTACTTC. Combining the CDR3 with reference TRBV18 and TRBJ2-7 gives the whole variable domain NAGVMQNPRHLVRRRGQEARLRCSPMKGHSHVYWYRQLPEEGLKFMVYLQKENIIDESGMPKERFSAEFPKEGPSILRIQQVVRGDSAAYFCASSPPRAGLYEQYFGPGTRLTVT.